This TCR beta chain was sequenced in a study of blood T cells in healthy people across ages. Study overall: Template switching retrieved approximately one barcoded beta molecule for each two T cells.

For the second PCR, which ran for 7 to 11 cycles, a sample-barcoded 5' primer and a J-beta primer mix were used. TCRdb re-called the 5' RACE reads through MiXCR, storing one row per CDR3 protein. Among 650,000 to 800,000 distinct CDR3 sequences, 45% to 60% were seen once, and the ten largest hold roughly 14%. Trimming removed 4 bases at V and 3 bases at J, with 16 bases between. The germline gives CDR1 MNHNY, CDR2 SVGAGI (reference sequence). The CDR3 has 15 amino acids. This receptor was identified in an elderly woman in good health. V and J are TRBV6-6 and TRBJ2-7; the D gene is possibly TRBD1 (6 bases). Specimen: blood. CDR3 residues: CASSCSGHTNYEQYF. CDR3 nucleotide sequence: TGTGCCAGCAGTTGCTCGGGACATACGAACTACGAGCAGTACTTC.